This T cell receptor beta chain was obtained from a study of T-cell memory formation after mild COVID-19. TCRdb analysed the 5' RACE reads with MiXCR anew, one entry per CDR3 protein. The data show roughly 220,000 distinct CDR3 sequences, around 9.1% seen once. The CDR3 loop spans 13 amino acids. Trimming removed 7 bases at V and 7 bases at J, with 14 bases between. The germline V gene encodes CDR1 SNHLY and CDR2 FYNNEI. The material sequenced was PBMCs or a T cell subset sorted from them (not recorded which). The clonotype originates from a man between 18 and 35 years old who had mild COVID-19 (a few samples of this study predate the infection). Cell type and time point are not known. The chain links TRBV2 to TRBJ2-1; D gene unclear. CDR3 region: CASNLVSPNEQFF. CDR3 DNA: TGTGCCAGCAACCTAGTCAGTCCAAATGAGCAGTTCTTC.